Below, 20 T cell receptor beta chains from the same sample are listed, as sequenced in a study of CD8 T cells in ankylosing spondylitis. Their antigens remain unidentified. Regarding the study as a whole: Roughly eight highly homologous variants made up a TCR beta motif, and this motif appeared characteristic of ankylosing spondylitis blood.

MiXCR, applied by TCRdb to the 5' RACE reads, yields one record per CDR3 protein. The sample records 400,000 or so distinct CDR3 sequences, approximately 26% being singletons. What was sequenced was blood, either unsorted or a sorted T cell fraction (not recorded which). These receptors all come from a male donor with ankylosing spondylitis.

This clonotype was seen more than once but under ten times. The rearrangement uses TRBV12-3 or TRBV12-4 and TRBJ1-2; no firm D call. Trimming shortened V by 3 bases and J by 7 bases, and 12 bases separated the two germline ends. This CDR3 has 13 amino acids. The DNA for the CDR3 is TGTGCCAGCAGTTTGCCCCCCCACGGTGGCTACACCTTC. This gives the protein CASSLPPHGGYTF.

The V call is TRBV29-1, the J call TRBJ1-1, with TRBD1 matching over 7 bases. CDR1 and CDR2 (germline): SQVTM, ANQGSEA. The CDR3 has 12 amino acids. After removal of 4 bases from V and 9 bases from J, the junction contained 8 bases not matched to a gene. This CDR3 reads CSVVLRQGKAFF. CDR3 coding DNA: TGCAGCGTTGTTCTCCGACAGGGAAAAGCTTTCTTT.

This chain uses TRBV19 with TRBJ2-6; D is uncertain. Germline-derived CDR1 and CDR2 are LNHDA and SQIVND (reference sequence). CDR3 length equals 16 residues. V gave up 2 bases and J gave up 0 bases, with 8 bases separating them. CDR3 nucleotide sequence: TGTGCCAGTAGTATAAGAGGTTACTCTGGGGCCAACGTCCTGACTTTC. This translates into CASSIRGYSGANVLTF.

Ten or more counts support this clonotype. The J gene is TRBJ2-3, the V gene TRBV11-2; possible D gene TRBD1, 6 bases. CDR3 size: 15 residues. CDR1 SGHAT and CDR2 FQNNGV come from the germline V gene. Trimming pared 3 bases from V and 5 bases from J, leaving 15 bases between. CDR3 sequence reads: CASSFSGQSGDTQYF. CDR3 sequence (DNA): TGTGCCAGCAGCTTTTCGGGACAATCGGGAGATACGCAGTATTTT.

The V and J genes are TRBV12-3 or TRBV12-4 and TRBJ2-5, with D tentatively TRBD1 (5 bases). Trimming took off 5 bases at V and 5 bases at J, with 15 bases between the two ends. CDR3 length: 14 amino acids. CDR3 DNA sequence: TGTGCCAGCAGTAGATCTGGGCAGGGCGAGACCCAGTACTTC. Protein product: CASSRSGQGETQYF.

The chain links TRBV27 to TRBJ2-5; D is ambiguous. Germline-derived CDR1 and CDR2 are MNHEY and SMNVEV (reference sequence). This CDR3 has 16 residues. The ends were cut back, 5 bases at V and 4 bases at J, with 20 bases in the middle. DNA of the CDR3: TGTGCCAGCAGTCGGTCCTTTCGGGTAGGAAGAGAGACCCAGTACTTC. Amino acids: CASSRSFRVGRETQYF.

With regard to this clonotype: A read error may produce the germline difference seen at one junction end. CDR3 residues: CPSRVRDSYNEQFF. CDR3 nucleotides: TGTCCCAGCAGGGTTAGGGACTCCTACAATGAGCAGTTCTTC. V and J are TRBV2 and TRBJ2-1; tentatively, D is TRBD1 (5 bases). Germline assignment: CDR1 SNHLY and CDR2 FYNNEI. This CDR3 region has 14 residues.

This chain uses TRBV29-1 with TRBJ2-1; 8 nucleotides match TRBD1. The CDR3 has 16 amino acids. The ends lost 1 base at V and 0 bases at J; junction bases unmatched: 5. Germline CDR1 and CDR2: SQVTM and ANQGSEA. CDR3 region: CSVEGVDRGSYNEQFF. The CDR3 DNA reads as TGCAGCGTTGAAGGCGTAGACAGGGGCTCCTACAATGAGCAGTTCTTC.

This chain links TRBV4-1 with TRBJ2-7; D uncertain. Between the trimmed V and J ends, which lost 1 base and 3 bases, there was a span of 16 bases. This CDR3 region has 16 residues. Germline CDR1 is MGHRA and CDR2 is YSYEKL. This CDR3 is CASSQVIRHNFYEQYV. The CDR3 DNA reads as TGCGCCAGCAGCCAAGTCATTAGACACAACTTCTACGAGCAGTACGTC.

The J gene is TRBJ2-1, the V gene TRBV18, with 7 positions matching TRBD2. CDR1 and CDR2 from the germline V gene are KGHSH and LQKENI. This CDR3 region has 16 residues. V trimming: 2 bases; J trimming: 1 base; junction bases outside the gene matches: 5. In DNA, the CDR3 is TGTGCCAGCTCACCATTAGAAGCGGGGTCCTACAATGAGCAGTTCTTC. Encoded protein: CASSPLEAGSYNEQFF.

V gene TRBV12-3 or TRBV12-4 combines with J gene TRBJ2-7, with D possibly being TRBD1 or TRBD2 (5 bases each). The CDR3 spans 15 residues. Trimming removed 5 bases at V and 3 bases at J, with 17 bases between. For the CDR3, the DNA is TGTGCCAGCAGTATCGGGACGGCATCCTTCTACGAGCAGTACTTC. It encodes CASSIGTASFYEQYF.

This clonotype has a count of ten or more. The CDR3 is CASRSGPLNTGELFF. In nucleotides, the CDR3 is TGTGCCAGCAGGTCGGGACCGTTGAACACCGGGGAGCTGTTTTTT. The chain joins TRBV7-9 to TRBJ2-2; D assignment may be TRBD1 or TRBD2 (5 bases each). The CDR3 length is 15 residues. V lost 6 bases and J 1 base, leaving 12 bases between the germline ends. Germline V lookup: CDR1 SEHNR, CDR2 FQNEAQ (reference sequence).

This clonotype was detected many times. The chain combines TRBV20-1 with TRBJ1-1; D is perhaps TRBD1 (6 bases). The CDR3 has 11 amino acids. CDR1 is DFQATT and CDR2 is SNEGSKA in the germline V gene (reference sequence). Trimming pared 6 bases from V and 3 bases from J, leaving 8 bases between. The CDR3 DNA reads TGCAGTGCAGGGGGGGACACTGAAGCTTTCTTT. Its protein product is CSAGGDTEAFF.

This clonotype came up a few times. This chain links TRBV7-8 with TRBJ2-5; D uncertain. Germline V gene lookup returns CDR1 SGHVS and CDR2 FQNEAQ. The CDR3 sequence is 15 residues long. V was pared by 4 bases and J by 2 bases, with 14 bases between. CDR3 amino acids: CASSSMAVIQETQYF. The CDR3 DNA is TGTGCCAGCAGCTCGATGGCGGTCATACAAGAGACCCAGTACTTC.

The rearrangement links TRBV24-1 to TRBJ2-5, with 11 nucleotides matching TRBD2. Germline loops: CDR1 KGHDR, CDR2 SFDVKD. J gave up 3 bases and V 4 bases, and 3 bases lay outside the gene matches. The CDR3 totals 15 residues. The CDR3 loop reads CATSDPGLAEETQYF. Written as DNA, the CDR3 is TGTGCCACCAGTGACCCGGGACTAGCGGAAGAGACCCAGTACTTC.

This clonotype was seen a handful of times. The rearrangement uses TRBV12-3 or TRBV12-4 and TRBJ2-7; 8 bases are a match to TRBD2. The V gene end was trimmed by 11 bases and the J gene end by 7 bases; junction bases not matched to a gene: 19. The CDR3 covers 15 residues. The CDR3 loop is CASLPREGHSREQYF. In DNA, the CDR3 is TGTGCCTCCCTGCCACGGGAGGGCCATTCAAGGGAGCAGTACTTC.

The rearrangement links TRBV11-2 to TRBJ2-2; TRBD1 matches 12 bases. After removal of 5 bases from V and 0 bases from J, the junction contained 10 bases not matched to a gene. The germline gives CDR1 SGHAT, CDR2 FQNNGV. There are 19 residues in the CDR3. CDR3 in amino acids: CASSPQGDRGPSNTGELFF. CDR3 in DNA: TGTGCCAGCAGCCCACAGGGGGACAGGGGGCCTTCGAACACCGGGGAGCTGTTTTTT.

The gene calls are TRBV7-2 and TRBJ2-1; a weak D match, TRBD2 (6 bases). The CDR3 length is 13 residues. V lost 5 bases to trimming and J lost 6 bases, with 11 bases between them. Germline-derived CDR1 and CDR2 are SGHTA and FQGNSA. The CDR3 region has the DNA TGTGCCAGCAGCCACGGGACTCCCAATGAGCAGTTCTTC. The encoded protein is CASSHGTPNEQFF. Full variable domain (rest looked up from reference TRBV7-2 and TRBJ2-1): GAGVSQSPSNKVTEKGKDVELRCDPISGHTALYWYRQSLGQGLEFLIYFQGNSAPDKSGLPSDRFSAERTGGSVSTLTIQRTQQEDSAVYLCASSHGTPNEQFFGPGTRLTVL.

V gene TRBV9 combines with J gene TRBJ1-1; D is uncertain. With 0 bases removed from V and 0 bases from J, the gap between germline ends came to 12 bases. The CDR3 covers 16 residues. The germline V gene has CDR1 SGDLS and CDR2 YYNGEE. The CDR3 region has the DNA TGTGCCAGCAGCGTAGGCCCCCCAAGGGTGAACACTGAAGCTTTCTTT. Encoded protein: CASSVGPPRVNTEAFF.

This clonotype has more than one count but fewer than ten. The gene calls are TRBV7-9 and TRBJ1-1; TRBD1 agrees at 8 bases. V trimming: 1 base; J trimming: 1 base; junction bases outside the gene matches: 5. The germline CDR1 and CDR2 sequences are SEHNR and FQNEAQ (reference sequence). CDR3 size: 16 residues. As DNA, the CDR3 is TGTGCCAGCAGCTTAGGTCCGACAGGGGCGAACACTGAAGCTTTCTTT. Amino acids: CASSLGPTGANTEAFF. Supplemented by reference TRBV7-9 and TRBJ1-1, the full variable domain reads DTGVSQNPRHKITKRGQNVTFRCDPISEHNRLYWYRQTLGQGPEFLTYFQNEAQLEKSRLLSDRFSAERPKGSFSTLEIQRTEQGDSAMYLCASSLGPTGANTEAFFGQGTRLTVV.